Listed here are 3 T cell receptor beta chains from one sample, sequenced in a study of control samples from healthy donors and cancer patients. Sequencing used immunoSEQ multiplex PCR; TCRdb keeps in-frame clones, though not all of them. The data show roughly 120,000 clones, around nine tenths seen once. What was sequenced was blood. The receptor set was obtained from a man in his thirties or forties in good health.

As regards this clone: Different DNA sequences within this sample yield the same CDR3. CDR3 residues: CASSQGVGGGQPQHF. Here the CDR3 DNA reads TGTGCCAGCAGCCAGGGAGTCGGTGGGGGTCAGCCCCAGCATTTT. The chain recombines TRBV3-1 (or the pseudogene TRBV3-2) with TRBJ1-5; D is possibly TRBD1 (5 bases). This CDR3 is built from 15 residues. Trimming removed 3 bases from V and 6 bases from J, with 15 bases in between. Germline assignment: CDR1 LGHDT and CDR2 YNNKEL (reference sequence).

The V call is TRBV7-8, the J call TRBJ2-3; D could derive from TRBD1 or TRBD2 (6 bases each). Germline V lookup: CDR1 SGHVS, CDR2 FQNEAQ. The CDR3 sequence is 13 residues long. Trimming took off 5 bases at V and 6 bases at J, with 12 bases between the two ends. The CDR3 DNA reads as TGTGCCAGCAGCAGCCGGGGGCCGGATACGCAGTATTTT. It encodes CASSSRGPDTQYF.

V and J are TRBV7-3 and TRBJ2-2, with TRBD2 matching over 8 bases. The CDR3 has 16 amino acids. Germline V gene sequence: CDR1 SGHTA, CDR2 FQGTGA. With 2 bases clipped from V and 2 bases from J, the junction kept 4 bases outside the gene matches. As DNA, the CDR3 is TGTGCCAGCAGCTTAGGTGGACTAGCAAACACCGGGGAGCTGTTTTTT. It yields the protein CASSLGGLANTGELFF.